This TCR beta chain was documented in a study of cytomegalovirus exposure and HLA in healthy donors. Study results and caveats: Specificity of three CMV-associated chains for CMV antigens was verified in vitro. Most TCR sequences were rare, but some public TCRs occurred in many donors.

About this clone: Its antigen is as yet unknown.

The V segment lost 7 bases and the J segment 8 bases; nucleotides outside the gene matches: 13. Looked up from germline, CDR1 is SGHTS and CDR2 is YDEGEE. This CDR3 contains 15 residues. Primers included in the PCR were 60 Vbeta and 13 Jbeta primers. The protocol was immunoSEQ multiplex PCR, while the TCRdb copy is restricted to in-frame clones and leaves out a portion. The sample yields about 130,000 clones, roughly 80% seen once. This receptor was identified in a man between 18 and 35 years old in good health and CMV-seropositive. The sequenced material came from PBMCs. The genes are TRBV5-8 and TRBJ1-4; 8 nucleotides agree with TRBD1. CDR3 DNA: TGTGCCAGCCTTGATTTCGGACAGGGAAAGGAAAAACTGTTTTTT. This codes for CASLDFGQGKEKLFF. The full variable domain, rest sourced from reference TRBV5-8 and TRBJ1-4, is EAGVTQSPTHLIKTRGQQATLRCSPISGHTSVYWYQQALGLGLQFLLWYDEGEERNRGNFPPRFSGRQFPNYSSELNVNALELEDSALYLCASLDFGQGKEKLFFGSGTQLSVL.